Sequencing of this T cell receptor beta chain was carried out in a study of blood T cell repertoires in COVID-19. Ages ranged from about 18 to 89 years, with residence in approximately 23 US areas. Recovery among Cohort 3 donors was established by two negative PCRs, clearance, or symptom resolution. The assay was immunoSEQ multiplex PCR, and TCRdb's table has in-frame clones only and misses some. The data hold about 180,000 clones, with around 83% observed a single time. Germline loops: CDR1 SGHAT, CDR2 FQNNGV. The CDR3 sequence is 14 residues long. V lost 6 bases to trimming and J lost 1 base, with 12 bases between them.

The TCR originated in a man between 40 and 49 years old who had recovered from COVID-19. The sample comprised PBMCs or T cells enriched from blood (not recorded which). The chain carries TRBV11-2 and TRBJ2-5; weak D call: TRBD2 (6 bases). CDR3 bases: TGTGCCAGCAGTCGGGAGCAACCCCAAGAGACCCAGTACTTC. It encodes CASSREQPQETQYF.